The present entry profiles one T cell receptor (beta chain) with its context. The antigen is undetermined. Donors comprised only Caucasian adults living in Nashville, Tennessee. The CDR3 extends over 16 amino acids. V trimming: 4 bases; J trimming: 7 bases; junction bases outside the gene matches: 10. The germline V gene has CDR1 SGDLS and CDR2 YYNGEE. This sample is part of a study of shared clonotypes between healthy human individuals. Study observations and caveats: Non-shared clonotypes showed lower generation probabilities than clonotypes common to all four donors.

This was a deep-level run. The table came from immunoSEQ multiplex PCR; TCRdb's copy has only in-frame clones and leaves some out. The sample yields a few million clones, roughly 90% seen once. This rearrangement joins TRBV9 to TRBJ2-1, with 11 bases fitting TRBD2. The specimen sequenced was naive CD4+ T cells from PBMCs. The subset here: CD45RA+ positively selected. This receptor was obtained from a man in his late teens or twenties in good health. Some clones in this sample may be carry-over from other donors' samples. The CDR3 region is CASSPLGASGRNEQFF. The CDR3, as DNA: TGTGCCAGCAGCCCCCTCGGGGCTAGCGGGAGGAATGAGCAGTTCTTC.